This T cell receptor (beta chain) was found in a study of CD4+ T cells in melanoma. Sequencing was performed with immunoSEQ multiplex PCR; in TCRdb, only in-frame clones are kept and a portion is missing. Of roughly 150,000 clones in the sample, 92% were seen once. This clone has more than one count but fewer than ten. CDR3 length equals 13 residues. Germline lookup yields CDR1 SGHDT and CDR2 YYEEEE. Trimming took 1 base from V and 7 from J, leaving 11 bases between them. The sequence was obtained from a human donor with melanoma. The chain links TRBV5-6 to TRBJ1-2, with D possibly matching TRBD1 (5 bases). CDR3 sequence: CASSLPQGSGYTF. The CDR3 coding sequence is TGTGCCAGCAGCTTGCCCCAGGGATCTGGCTACACCTTC. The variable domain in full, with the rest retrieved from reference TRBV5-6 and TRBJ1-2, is DAGVTQSPTHLIKTRGQQVTLRCSPKSGHDTVSWYQQALGQGPQFIFQYYEEEERQRGNFPDRFSGHQFPNYSSELNVNALLLGDSALYLCASSLPQGSGYTFGSGTRLTVV.